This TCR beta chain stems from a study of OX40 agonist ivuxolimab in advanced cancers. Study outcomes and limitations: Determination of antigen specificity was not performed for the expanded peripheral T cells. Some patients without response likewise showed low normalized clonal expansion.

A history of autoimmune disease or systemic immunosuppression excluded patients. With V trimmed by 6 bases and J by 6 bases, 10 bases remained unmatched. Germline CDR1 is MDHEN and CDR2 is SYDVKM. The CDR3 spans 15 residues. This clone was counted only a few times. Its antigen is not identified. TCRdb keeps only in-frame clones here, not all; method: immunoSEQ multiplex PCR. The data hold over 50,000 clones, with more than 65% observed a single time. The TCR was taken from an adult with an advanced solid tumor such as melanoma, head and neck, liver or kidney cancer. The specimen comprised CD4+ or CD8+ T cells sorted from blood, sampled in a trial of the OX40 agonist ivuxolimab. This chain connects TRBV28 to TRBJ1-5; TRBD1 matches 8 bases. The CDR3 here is CASSPGGAGGQPQHF. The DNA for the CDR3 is TGTGCCAGCAGCCCAGGGGGCGCAGGGGGTCAGCCCCAGCATTTT.